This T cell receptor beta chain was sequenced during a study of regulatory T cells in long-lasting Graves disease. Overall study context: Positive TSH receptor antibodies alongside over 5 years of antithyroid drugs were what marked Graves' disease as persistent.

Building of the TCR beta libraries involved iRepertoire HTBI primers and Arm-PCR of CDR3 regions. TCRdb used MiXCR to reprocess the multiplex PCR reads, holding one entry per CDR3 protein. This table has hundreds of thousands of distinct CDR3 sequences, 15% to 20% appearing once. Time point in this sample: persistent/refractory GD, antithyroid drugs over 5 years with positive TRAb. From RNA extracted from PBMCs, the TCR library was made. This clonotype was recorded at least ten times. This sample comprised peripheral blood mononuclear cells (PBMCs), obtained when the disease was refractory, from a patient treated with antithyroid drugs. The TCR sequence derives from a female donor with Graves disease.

CDR3 nucleotide sequence: TGTGCCAGCAGCTTGAGGGGGCCAAGAGAAAAACTGTTTTTT. It is translated as CASSLRGPREKLFF. V usage is TRBV7-2 and J usage is TRBJ1-4; 7 nucleotides agree with TRBD1. Germline V gene lookup returns CDR1 SGHTA and CDR2 FQGNSA. The CDR3 is 14 residues long. The J segment lost 8 bases and the V segment lost 3 bases, leaving 6 bases of the junction unmatched.